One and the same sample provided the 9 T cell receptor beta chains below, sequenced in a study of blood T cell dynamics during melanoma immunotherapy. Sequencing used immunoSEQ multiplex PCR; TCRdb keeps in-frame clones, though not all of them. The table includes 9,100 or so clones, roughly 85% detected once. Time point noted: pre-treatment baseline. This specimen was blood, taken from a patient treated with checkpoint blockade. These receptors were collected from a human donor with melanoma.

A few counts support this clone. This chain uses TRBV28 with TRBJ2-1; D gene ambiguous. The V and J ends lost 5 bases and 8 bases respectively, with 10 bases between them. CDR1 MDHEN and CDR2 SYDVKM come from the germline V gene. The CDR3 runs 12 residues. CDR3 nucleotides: TGTGCCAGCAGTATTAGGGCTCATGAGCAGTTCTTC. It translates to CASSIRAHEQFF.

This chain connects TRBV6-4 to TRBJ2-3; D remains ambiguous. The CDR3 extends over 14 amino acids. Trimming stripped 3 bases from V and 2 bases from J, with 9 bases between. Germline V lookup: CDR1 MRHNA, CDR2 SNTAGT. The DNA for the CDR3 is TGTGCCAGCAGTGAAACTCCCAACACAGATACGCAGTATTTT. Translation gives CASSETPNTDTQYF.

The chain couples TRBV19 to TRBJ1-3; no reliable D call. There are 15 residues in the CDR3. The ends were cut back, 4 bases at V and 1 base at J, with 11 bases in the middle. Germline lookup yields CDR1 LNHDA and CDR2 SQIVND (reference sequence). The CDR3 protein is CASSSQALSGNTIYF. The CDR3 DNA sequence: TGTGCCAGTAGTAGCCAGGCGCTATCTGGAAACACCATATATTTT.

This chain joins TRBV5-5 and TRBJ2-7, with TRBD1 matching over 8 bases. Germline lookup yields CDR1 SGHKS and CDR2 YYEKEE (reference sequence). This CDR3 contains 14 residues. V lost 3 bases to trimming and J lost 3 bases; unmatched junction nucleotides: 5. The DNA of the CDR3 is TGTGCCAGCAGCTCAGAGGACAGGGACTACGAGCAGTACTTC. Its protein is CASSSEDRDYEQYF.

The CDR3 bases are TGTGCCAGCAGTGAACGGCAGGGGAACACTGAAGCTTTCTTT. Translated, it gives CASSERQGNTEAFF. The chain recombines TRBV6-1 with TRBJ1-1, with D possibly being TRBD1 (5 bases). With 2 bases removed from V and 1 base from J, the gap between germline ends came to 8 bases. The CDR3 has 14 amino acids. Germline V gene lookup returns CDR1 MNHNS and CDR2 SASEGT.

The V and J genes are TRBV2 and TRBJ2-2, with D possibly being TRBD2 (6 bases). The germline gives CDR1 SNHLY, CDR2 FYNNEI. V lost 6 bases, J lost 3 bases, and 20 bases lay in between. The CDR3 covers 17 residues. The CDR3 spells CASSLTRAGPDTGELFF. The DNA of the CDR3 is TGTGCCAGCAGCCTCACCCGGGCGGGGCCCGACACCGGGGAGCTGTTTTTT.

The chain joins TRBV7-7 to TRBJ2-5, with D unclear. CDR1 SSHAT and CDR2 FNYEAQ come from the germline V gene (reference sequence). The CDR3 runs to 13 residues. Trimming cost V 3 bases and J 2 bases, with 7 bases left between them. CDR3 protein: CASSLGIQETQYF. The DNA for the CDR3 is TGTGCCAGCAGCTTGGGGATTCAAGAGACCCAGTACTTC.

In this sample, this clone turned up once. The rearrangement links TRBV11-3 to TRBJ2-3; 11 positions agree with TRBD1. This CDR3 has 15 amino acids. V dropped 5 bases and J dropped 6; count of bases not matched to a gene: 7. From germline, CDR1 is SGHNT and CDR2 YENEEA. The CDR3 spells CASSTGTGGSDTQYF. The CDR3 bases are TGTGCCAGCAGCACCGGGACAGGGGGGTCCGATACGCAGTATTTT.

The CDR3, as DNA: TGTGCCAGTAATAGCGGGGGGATTCGGGGGCAGTATTTT. Translation gives CASNSGGIRGQYF. This rearrangement joins TRBV19 to TRBJ2-3; 10 nucleotides agree with TRBD2. The CDR3 extends over 13 amino acids. Germline V CDR1 and CDR2: LNHDA, SQIVND (reference sequence). V shed 7 bases, J shed 11 bases, and the junction held 9 bases outside the gene matches. The entire variable domain, with the rest obtained from reference TRBV19 and TRBJ2-3, is as follows: DGGITQSPKYLFRKEGQNVTLSCEQNLNHDAMYWYRQDPGQGLRLIYYSQIVNDFQKGDIAEGYSVSREKKESFPLTVTSAQKNPTAFYLCASNSGGIRGQYFGPGTRLTVL.